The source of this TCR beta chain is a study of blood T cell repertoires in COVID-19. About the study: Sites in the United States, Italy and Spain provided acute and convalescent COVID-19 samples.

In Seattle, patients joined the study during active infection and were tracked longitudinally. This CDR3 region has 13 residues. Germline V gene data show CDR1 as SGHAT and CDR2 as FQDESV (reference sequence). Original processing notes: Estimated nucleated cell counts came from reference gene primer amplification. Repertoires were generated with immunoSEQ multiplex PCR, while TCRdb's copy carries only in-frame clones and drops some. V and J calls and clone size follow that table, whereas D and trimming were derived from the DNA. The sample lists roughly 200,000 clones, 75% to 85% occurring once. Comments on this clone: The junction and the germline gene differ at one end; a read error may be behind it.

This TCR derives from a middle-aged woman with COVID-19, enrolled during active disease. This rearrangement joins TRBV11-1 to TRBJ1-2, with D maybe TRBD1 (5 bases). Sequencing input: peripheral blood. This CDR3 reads CASSSTAKYGCTF. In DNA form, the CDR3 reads TGTGCCAGCAGCTCGACAGCAAAGTATGGCTGCACCTTC.